This T cell receptor beta chain was identified in a study of blood T cells in healthy people across ages. Points from the study as a whole: Among long-lived donors, naive CD4+ cells were more numerous and diversity higher than in aged donors.

The CDR3 contains 11 residues. The V end lost 5 bases, the J end lost 6 bases, and 8 bases lay between the germline ends. The V gene's germline CDR1 is SGHTA and CDR2 FQGNSA. There were at least 5.5 micrograms of total RNA extracted from every sample. Points on this clonotype: Its matching antigen is unknown.

A second PCR of about 6 to 11 cycles used a sample-barcoded 5' primer and a J-beta primer mix. Each cDNA molecule, via a template-switch adaptor with 12 random nucleotides, was tagged. TCRdb re-analysed the 5' RACE reads in MiXCR, keeping a single row per CDR3 protein. The top ten clones hold 22% of a sample with roughly 800,000 distinct CDR3 sequences, 58% of them seen once. V gene TRBV7-2 combines with J gene TRBJ2-7, with unresolved D. The sequence was collected from a man aged 30-40 years in good health. Sequenced: blood. In DNA, the CDR3 is TGTGCCAGCAGCCTACGGGCCGAGCAGTACTTC. This codes for CASSLRAEQYF.